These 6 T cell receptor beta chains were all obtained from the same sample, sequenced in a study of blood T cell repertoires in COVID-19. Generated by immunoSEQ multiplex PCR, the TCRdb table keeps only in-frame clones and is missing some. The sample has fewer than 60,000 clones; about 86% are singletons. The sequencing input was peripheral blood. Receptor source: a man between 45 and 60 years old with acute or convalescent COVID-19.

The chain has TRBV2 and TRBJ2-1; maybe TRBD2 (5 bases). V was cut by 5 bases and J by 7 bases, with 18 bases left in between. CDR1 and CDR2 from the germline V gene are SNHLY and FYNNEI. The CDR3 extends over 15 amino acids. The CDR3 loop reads CASSWIEGSVNEQFF. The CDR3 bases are TGTGCCAGCAGTTGGATAGAGGGATCCGTGAATGAGCAGTTCTTC.

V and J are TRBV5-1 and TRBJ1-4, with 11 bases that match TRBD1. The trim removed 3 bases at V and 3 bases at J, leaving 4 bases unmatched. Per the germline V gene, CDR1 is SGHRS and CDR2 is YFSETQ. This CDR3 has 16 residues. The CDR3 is CASSSGQGGSNEKLFF. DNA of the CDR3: TGCGCCAGCAGCTCGGGACAGGGGGGTTCTAATGAAAAACTGTTTTTT.

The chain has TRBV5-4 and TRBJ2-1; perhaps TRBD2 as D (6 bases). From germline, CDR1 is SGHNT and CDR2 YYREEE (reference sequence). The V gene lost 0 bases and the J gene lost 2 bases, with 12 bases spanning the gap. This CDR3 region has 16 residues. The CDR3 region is CASSLDTGATYNEQFF. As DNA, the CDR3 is TGTGCCAGCAGCTTGGATACGGGAGCCACCTACAATGAGCAGTTCTTC.

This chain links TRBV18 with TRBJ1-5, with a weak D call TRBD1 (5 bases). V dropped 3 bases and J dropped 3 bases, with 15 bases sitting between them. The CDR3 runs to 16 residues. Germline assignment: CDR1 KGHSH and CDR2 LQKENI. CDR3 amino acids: CASSPTYQGDNQPQHF. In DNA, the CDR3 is TGTGCCAGCTCACCGACTTATCAGGGTGACAATCAGCCCCAGCATTTT.

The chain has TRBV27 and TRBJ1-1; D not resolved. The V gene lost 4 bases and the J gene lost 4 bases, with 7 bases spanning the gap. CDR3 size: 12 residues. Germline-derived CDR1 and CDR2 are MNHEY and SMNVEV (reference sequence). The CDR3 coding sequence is TGTGCCAGCAGTTCAGGTCTCACTGAAGCTTTCTTT. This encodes CASSSGLTEAFF.

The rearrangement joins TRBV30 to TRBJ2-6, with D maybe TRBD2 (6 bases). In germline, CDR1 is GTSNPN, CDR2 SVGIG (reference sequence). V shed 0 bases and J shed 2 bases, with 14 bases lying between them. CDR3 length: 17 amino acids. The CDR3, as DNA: TGTGCCTGGAGTGTACTGGGCGGGACGACTGGGGCCAACGTCCTGACTTTC. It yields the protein CAWSVLGGTTGANVLTF.